This TCR beta chain appears in the sequencing data of a study of blood T cell repertoires in COVID-19 (dated by TCRdb to about 2020). Context from the whole study: The collaborator samples originated in the United States, Italy and Spain and spanned the acute and convalescent phases of COVID-19. Sample metadata almost always included a de-identified subject ID, COVID-19 status, age in years and sex. Where HLA class I and class II types were available, the types were taken from metadata supplied by the sample provider, not from assay-based typing. Subjects who had been exposed to COVID-19, were actively infected with it, or had recovered from it provided the deeply sampled blood TCRbeta repertoires that made up the dataset. The samples were drawn from the first 160 participants of the ongoing ImmuneRACE study and from roughly 1,300 subjects provided by 6 global collaborators. The material from the prospective study consisted of cDNA or gDNA derived from T cells, B-cell-depleted T cells, or PBMCs. The repertoires were made available in a free public database intended to serve as a resource for research on the immune response to SARS-CoV-2.

TCRbeta CDR3 regions were amplified from genomic DNA using the immunoSEQ Assay, a bias-controlled multiplex PCR. On the authors' methods: Nucleated cell counts per sample were estimated from amplification of reference gene primers within the assay. To quantify the absolute abundance of each unique TCRbeta CDR3 rearrangement, sequence reads were collapsed and filtered. Productive Simpson clonality was computed per sample as the square root of Simpson's diversity index over productive rearrangements. TCRdb mirrors the immuneACCESS table, restricted to in-frame sequences. Some clones are absent from its copies; in checked studies, under half trace to an unresolved V gene, and the reason for the others is unknown. V and J calls and clone size come straight from that table; D and trimming were deduced from the DNA. The sample records about 100,000 clones, roughly 85% of which are singletons. About 15% of the sample is held by the ten biggest clonotypes.

The study at large found these results: The amount of clinical and demographic metadata varied by source and participant and was provided uncurated.

The collaborating institutions used their own protocols to collect whole blood in K2EDTA tubes. Collaborator samples were shipped for TCRbeta analysis as frozen whole blood, isolated PBMCs, or DNA extracted from either sample type. This clone appeared a single time. Its recognized antigen is unknown. The input lacks base qualities; no much larger clone sits a single base away. This sequence originates from a human donor in a cohort sampled during active COVID-19. The sequencing sample was made of peripheral blood.

Read as DNA, the sequence is TGCGCCAGCAGCCACTTGGGACTAGCGGGAAATGAGCAGTTCTTC. The resulting protein is CASSHLGLAGNEQFF. The chain is assembled from TRBV4-1 and TRBJ2-1, with TRBD2 identical over 13 junction bases. Based on the germline V gene, the CDR1 and CDR2 sequences are MGHRA and YSYEKL. Compared with germline, V lacks 3 bases and J lacks 7 bases; bases without a gene match: 3. From cysteine to phenylalanine, the CDR3 is 15 amino acids long. Kept here is only the CDR3 DNA, which spans 45 bases and is read in frame from base 1.